A selection of T cell receptor beta chains follows, all from one sample in a study of blood T cell repertoires in COVID-19. Assay: immunoSEQ multiplex PCR; the TCRdb copy retains only in-frame clones and omits some. The sample has 95,000 to 150,000 clones, around 85% seen once. Sequenced material: peripheral blood. These receptor sequences come from a man under 40 with COVID-19, enrolled during active disease. CDR3s include the opening cysteine and the closing phenylalanine or tryptophan. The order of the fields is D gene, V gene, J gene, clone size, CDR3 DNA, CDR3 protein. The D gene is left open where the match is weak. Part of the rows lack a size; the others show once, few, many or a class for expanded clones.

TRBD1	TRBV27	TRBJ2-7	.	TGTGCCAGCAGTTCGACAGGGGGATACTACGAGCAGTACTTC	CASSSTGGYYEQYF
TRBD1	TRBV11-2	TRBJ2-1	.	TGTGCCAGCAGCGTCCCGGGACAGGGATACAATGAGCAGTTCTTC	CASSVPGQGYNEQFF
TRBD2	TRBV5-1	TRBJ2-2	once	TGCGCCAGCAGCTTGCTAGCGGGGGGGACCGTCGGGGAGCTGTTTTTT	CASSLLAGGTVGELFF
.	TRBV10-3	TRBJ2-7	.	TGTGCCATCAGTGATCCCCCAACCATGACATTAGGCATCTACGAGCAGTACTTC	CAISDPPTMTLGIYEQYF
TRBD1	TRBV19	TRBJ2-7	.	TGTGCCAGTAGTGGACAGGGGGCATCCTACGAGCAGTACTTC	CASSGQGASYEQYF
.	TRBV19	TRBJ1-5	few	TGTGCCAGTAGTATAGATAGTTGGCAGGCCCATAGCAATCAGCCCCAGCATTTT	CASSIDSWQAHSNQPQHF
.	TRBV5-1	TRBJ1-1	.	TGCGCCAGCAGCGAACAGGCTGGGAACACTGAAGCTTTCTTT	CASSEQAGNTEAFF
TRBD1	TRBV5-1	TRBJ2-2	.	TGCGCCAGCAGGGGACAGGGAATGGGGGAGCTGTTTTTT	CASRGQGMGELFF
.	TRBV28	TRBJ2-4	.	TGTGCCAGCAGTTTACTGGGCAGGTTAAACATTCAGTACTTC	CASSLLGRLNIQYF
TRBD1	TRBV6-6	TRBJ1-5	.	TGTGCCAGTAAAATTACAGGGGGGGATAGCAATCAGCCCCAGCATTTT	CASKITGGDSNQPQHF
.	TRBV6-5	TRBJ1-2	once	TGTGCCAGCAGGCTGCTTACTCAGGGAAACTATGGCTACACCTTC	CASRLLTQGNYGYTF
.	TRBV2	TRBJ2-1	.	TGTGCCAGCAGTGACTCGCTAGCGATCACCTACAATGAGCAGTTCTTC	CASSDSLAITYNEQFF
.	TRBV5-1	TRBJ2-3	.	TGCGCCAGCAGCGCGGGACTGCAAGGGAGTACAGATACGCAGTATTTT	CASSAGLQGSTDTQYF
.	TRBV3-1/TRBV3-2	TRBJ2-5	.	TGTGCCAGCAGCCAAGTCTTACAAGAGACCCAGTACTTC	CASSQVLQETQYF
.	TRBV7-3	TRBJ1-1	many	TGTGCCAGCAGCTTAGATGCGACGAGGGCTGAAGCTTTCTTT	CASSLDATRAEAFF
.	TRBV7-9	TRBJ1-4	once	TGTGCCAGCAGCGTTTGGACAGCAACTAATGAAAAACTGTTTTTT	CASSVWTATNEKLFF
.	TRBV25-1	TRBJ2-4	once	TGTGCCAGCAGTGAGGTGGGGGGCATTCAGTACTTC	CASSEVGGIQYF
TRBD2	TRBV5-6	TRBJ2-3	.	TGTGCCAGCAGCGAACTCGGGACTAGCGGGGGGATGTCAGATACGCAGTATTTT	CASSELGTSGGMSDTQYF
.	TRBV9	TRBJ1-6	.	TGTGCCAGCAGCGGTCCGATGGCAGAAAATTCACCCCTCCACTTT	CASSGPMAENSPLHF
TRBD1	TRBV4-1	TRBJ2-3	few	TGCGCCAGCAGCCTCGCCGGACAGGGCGATACGCAGTATTTT	CASSLAGQGDTQYF
TRBD1	TRBV5-8	TRBJ2-7	once	TGTGCCAGCAGCTTGAAGGGACAGATCTACGAGCAGTACTTC	CASSLKGQIYEQYF
.	TRBV24-1	TRBJ2-7	.	TGTGCCACCAGTGACCCCGGCTCCTACGAGCAGTACTTC	CATSDPGSYEQYF
.	TRBV29-1	TRBJ1-2	few	TGCAGCGTTGAAGCGTCCGGACATGGCTATGGCTACACCTTC	CSVEASGHGYGYTF
TRBD1	TRBV11-3	TRBJ2-1	.	TGTGCCAGCAGCTCGGACAGGGATTATTACAATGAGCAGTTCTTC	CASSSDRDYYNEQFF
TRBD2	TRBV18	TRBJ2-1	.	TGTGCCAGCTCATTCAGCGGGACTAGAAATGAGCAGTTCTTC	CASSFSGTRNEQFF
.	TRBV4-1	TRBJ2-1	.	TGCGCCAGCAGCCTAGGGGATTTCTTCAGCTCCTACAATGAGCAGTTCTTC	CASSLGDFFSSYNEQFF
.	TRBV7-2	TRBJ2-2	.	TGTGCCAGCAGCTTAAGCGCCCGGGCCGGGGAGCTGTTTTTT	CASSLSARAGELFF
.	TRBV2	TRBJ1-1	.	TGTGCCAGCAGTATACAGAGCATGAACACTGAAGCTTTCTTT	CASSIQSMNTEAFF
.	TRBV28	TRBJ2-7	once	TGTGCCAGCAGTCGGAGAAACATGTACGAGCAGTACTTC	CASSRRNMYEQYF
.	TRBV27	TRBJ1-5	.	TGTGCCAGCAGTACCGGGACAAATAGCAATCAGCCCCAGCATTTT	CASSTGTNSNQPQHF